The next 3 T cell receptor beta chains were all read from a single sample in a study of blood T cell repertoires in COVID-19. Using immunoSEQ multiplex PCR, the repertoire was profiled, and TCRdb retains in-frame clones only, with some absent. The data contain nearly 300,000 clones, roughly 90% of them singletons. The sample comprised PBMCs or T cells enriched from blood (not recorded which). The receptors derive from a woman aged 50 to 60 who had been exposed to COVID-19.

J is TRBJ2-3 and V is TRBV4-2, with D hard to call. The germline gives CDR1 LGHNA, CDR2 YNFKEQ. The germline V and J ends were trimmed by 1 base and 4 bases, with 9 bases remaining between them. CDR3 length equals 14 residues. The CDR3 here is CASSQGSSADTQYF. In DNA form, the CDR3 reads TGTGCCAGCAGCCAAGGGTCGAGTGCAGATACGCAGTATTTT.

The CDR3 bases are TGTGCCAGCAGTCCTCTCCCGGGCGAGCAGTACTTC. The encoded protein is CASSPLPGEQYF. The J gene is TRBJ2-7, the V gene TRBV28, with D unclear. Trimming stripped 5 bases from V and 6 bases from J, with 11 bases between. The CDR3 has 12 amino acids. Germline-derived CDR1 and CDR2 are MDHEN and SYDVKM.

This chain uses TRBV7-2 with TRBJ1-1, with D unclear. CDR3 length: 13 amino acids. Trimming removed 9 bases at V and 1 base at J, with 12 bases between. The germline CDR1 and CDR2 sequences are SGHTA and FQGNSA. This CDR3 is CASTLDSNTEAFF. In nucleotides, the CDR3 is TGTGCCAGTACCTTGGACTCGAACACTGAAGCTTTCTTT.